This entry lists 19 T cell receptor beta chains sequenced from one sample in a study of high-grade serous ovarian cancer treatment subgroups. Tumor tissue was taken before any definitive surgery or chemotherapy was given. Method: immunoSEQ multiplex PCR; TCRdb's copy keeps in-frame clones and lacks some. The sample shows 3,000 to 4,000 clones, about 80% of them seen only once. Sequenced sample: tumor tissue. These receptors came from a human donor with high-grade serous ovarian cancer.

The chain employs TRBV19 and TRBJ1-2; 12 bases line up with TRBD1. The CDR3 consists of 15 residues. Germline loops: CDR1 LNHDA, CDR2 SQIVND (reference sequence). Germline trimming cut 3 bases from V and 6 bases from J; bases unmatched to any gene: 5. The CDR3 DNA follows: TGTGCCAGTAGTATTGTGGGACAGGGGGCAGATGGCTACACCTTC. Translated, it gives CASSIVGQGADGYTF.

J is TRBJ2-5 and V is TRBV7-9, with D possibly being TRBD2 (6 bases). Germline lookup yields CDR1 SEHNR and CDR2 FQNEAQ (reference sequence). The CDR3 consists of 13 residues. Deletions cut 5 bases from V and 4 bases from J, with 11 bases between. CDR3 nucleotides: TGTGCCAGCAGCCGGGACTTGCCAGAGACCCAGTACTTC. This encodes CASSRDLPETQYF.

The chain carries TRBV7-9 and TRBJ1-4; D gene unclear. V was clipped by 1 base and J by 8 bases, with 11 bases between them. The CDR3 runs 14 residues. From germline, CDR1 is SEHNR and CDR2 FQNEAQ (reference sequence). The CDR3 bases are TGTGCCAGCAGCTTAGGTTCCCGGGCGGAAAAACTGTTTTTT. It encodes CASSLGSRAEKLFF.

V and J are TRBV6-1 and TRBJ2-5, with D perhaps matching TRBD2 (6 bases). The DNA matches TRBJ2-7 better at its end, which makes the J call doubtful. The CDR3 sequence is 15 residues long. Germline V CDR1 and CDR2: MNHNS, SASEGT. DNA of the CDR3: TGTGCCAGCAGTGAAGGGGGGGTCACCTCCTACGAGCAGTACTTC. Residues: CASSEGGVTSYEQYF.

The chain is built from TRBV20-1 and TRBJ1-4, with D tentatively TRBD1 (5 bases). CDR1 and CDR2 (germline): DFQATT, SNEGSKA (reference sequence). The CDR3 sequence is 11 residues long. V lost 6 bases, J lost 8 bases, and 10 bases lay in between. The chain's CDR3 is CSAYRDEKLFF. CDR3 DNA sequence: TGCAGTGCCTACCGGGACGAAAAACTGTTTTTT.

This chain joins TRBV12-5 and TRBJ2-3, with D unresolved. Germline lookup yields CDR1 LGHNT and CDR2 FRNRAP. V lost 11 bases and J lost 4, with 10 bases in between. CDR3 size: 11 residues. DNA for the CDR3: TGTGCTTCAACGATTGCAGATACGCAGTATTTT. This sequence encodes CASTIADTQYF.

This clone has just a few counts. The V call is TRBV6-4, the J call TRBJ2-2, with no clear D. CDR1 and CDR2 from the germline V gene are MRHNA and SNTAGT. V was pared by 4 bases and J by 0 bases, with 9 bases between. This CDR3 contains 15 residues. DNA for the CDR3: TGTGCCAGCAGTGGAACTGACTCGAACACCGGGGAGCTGTTTTTT. It is translated as CASSGTDSNTGELFF.

The chain is built from TRBV11-2 and TRBJ1-1; 8 nucleotides agree with TRBD1. The CDR3 is 14 amino acids. Germline values: CDR1 SGHAT, CDR2 FQNNGV. Trimming removed 5 bases from V and 5 bases from J; junction bases left unmatched: 7. The CDR3, as DNA: TGTGCCAGCAGCGGACAGGGTTGGGTAACTGAAGCTTTCTTT. Translating it yields CASSGQGWVTEAFF.

The chain links TRBV15 to TRBJ2-7, with D perhaps matching TRBD2 (5 bases). Germline V CDR1 and CDR2: LNHNV, YYDKDF (reference sequence). CDR3 size: 13 residues. V lost 0 bases and J 6 bases, leaving 9 bases between the germline ends. This CDR3 is CATSRDYEGEQYF. For the CDR3, the DNA is TGTGCCACCAGCAGAGATTATGAGGGCGAGCAGTACTTC.

This chain joins TRBV18 and TRBJ2-7; TRBD1 might be the D (5 bases). Trimming cost V 1 base and J 5 bases, with 15 bases left between them. The CDR3 totals 15 residues. CDR1 is KGHSH and CDR2 is LQKENI in the germline V gene. The CDR3 nucleotides read TGTGCCAGCTCACCACGCGCCGCAGGGATCCACGAGCAGTACTTC. Residues: CASSPRAAGIHEQYF.

V usage is TRBV6-6 and J usage is TRBJ1-2; no clear D gene. V lost 2 bases and J lost 4, with 2 bases in between. The germline V gene encodes CDR1 MNHNY and CDR2 SVGAGI (reference sequence). This CDR3 is 11 amino acids long. For the CDR3, the DNA is TGTGCCAGCAGTTACAGCTATGGCTACACCTTC. Its protein product is CASSYSYGYTF.

The rearrangement links TRBV6-1 to TRBJ2-5; 7 bases are shared with TRBD1. V was clipped by 4 bases and J by 5 bases; unmatched bases: 4. Germline lookup yields CDR1 MNHNS and CDR2 SASEGT. The CDR3 covers 13 residues. The CDR3 spells CASSGTGVETQYF. In DNA, the CDR3 is TGTGCCAGCAGTGGAACAGGGGTCGAGACCCAGTACTTC.

This chain joins TRBV7-8 and TRBJ1-5, with TRBD1 identical over 7 bases. Germline V gives CDR1 SGHVS, CDR2 FQNEAQ. There are 14 residues in the CDR3. The V and J ends lost 1 base and 11 bases, in that order; junction bases with no gene match: 8. The DNA of the CDR3 is TGTGCCAGCAGCTTAGGGACAGGCAACTGGGCCCAGCATTTT. Its protein is CASSLGTGNWAQHF.

The V and J genes are TRBV5-1 and TRBJ1-1, with D possibly TRBD1 on 6 matching bases. V was pared by 6 bases and J by 4 bases, with 7 bases between. Germline V CDR1 and CDR2: SGHRS, YFSETQ. This CDR3 is 11 amino acids long. CDR3 protein: CASKGGTEAFF. DNA for the CDR3: TGCGCCAGCAAGGGGGGCACTGAAGCTTTCTTT.

The rearrangement uses TRBV5-5 and TRBJ2-1, with a weak D call TRBD2 (5 bases). The ends were cut back, 5 bases at V and 4 bases at J, with 16 bases in the middle. The CDR3 sequence is 15 residues long. Germline V gene sequence: CDR1 SGHKS, CDR2 YYEKEE (reference sequence). CDR3 sequence reads: CASSFTRTGYNEQFF. CDR3 DNA: TGTGCCAGCAGTTTTACTCGGACGGGATACAATGAGCAGTTCTTC.

The V gene is TRBV2, the J gene TRBJ1-2; D possibly corresponds to TRBD1 (6 bases). This CDR3 is built from 12 residues. The germline V gene has CDR1 SNHLY and CDR2 FYNNEI. The V end lost 7 bases, the J end lost 4 bases, and 10 bases lay between the germline ends. The CDR3 DNA reads TGTGCCAGCATGGACAGCTTCTATGGCTACACCTTC. Translation: CASMDSFYGYTF.

The chain recombines TRBV7-9 with TRBJ2-7; the D gene is possibly TRBD2 (5 bases). Trimming took 7 bases from V and 4 from J, leaving 11 bases between them. Germline V gives CDR1 SEHNR, CDR2 FQNEAQ (reference sequence). This CDR3 contains 12 residues. The CDR3 DNA is TGTGCCAGCACGCCGACGGGGTACGAGCAGTACTTC. Its translation: CASTPTGYEQYF.

The rearrangement links TRBV7-8 to TRBJ2-7; D gene unclear. V lost 2 bases to trimming and J lost 6 bases, with 2 bases between them. The CDR3 is 10 amino acids. Per the germline V gene, CDR1 is SGHVS and CDR2 is FQNEAQ. The CDR3 DNA sequence: TGTGCCAGCAGCTTACGCGAGCAGTACTTC. It is translated as CASSLREQYF.

The V call is TRBV5-4, the J call TRBJ2-1; D is ambiguous. The CDR3 has 13 amino acids. Trimming stripped 4 bases from V and 7 bases from J, with 12 bases between. Per germline, CDR1 SGHNT and CDR2 YYREEE (reference sequence). The CDR3 loop reads CASSARARNEQFF. The CDR3 DNA sequence: TGTGCCAGCAGCGCCCGGGCGCGAAATGAGCAGTTCTTC.